The clone carrying this T cell receptor (beta chain) was seen only once. This sample is part of a study of blood T cell repertoires in COVID-19. Germline V gene lookup returns CDR1 LGHNA and CDR2 YNFKEQ. There are 14 residues in the CDR3. Trimming pared 0 bases from V and 3 bases from J, leaving 8 bases between. Profiled with immunoSEQ multiplex PCR; TCRdb holds only in-frame clones, not every one. The sample holds 200,000 or so clones, 65% to 90% seen once. This clonotype originated in a woman aged 40 to 49 with acute COVID-19. The sample taken for sequencing was PBMCs or T cells enriched from blood (not recorded which). This chain uses TRBV4-2 with TRBJ1-2; D ambiguous. This CDR3 reads CASSQEPVYYGYTF. The CDR3 coding sequence is TGTGCCAGCAGCCAAGAACCAGTGTACTATGGCTACACCTTC.